This T cell receptor (beta chain) comes out of a study of blood T cells in healthy people across ages. Germline V gives CDR1 MNHEY, CDR2 SVGAGI. Trimming shortened V by 6 bases and J by 7 bases, and 15 bases separated the two germline ends. This CDR3 region has 14 residues. Alongside a J-beta primer mix, a sample-barcoded 5' primer served in a second PCR lasting roughly 7 to 12 cycles. In TCRdb, the 5' RACE reads were re-called with MiXCR into one record per CDR3 protein. The sample has 600,000 to 650,000 distinct CDR3 sequences, about 53% seen once. The chain is built from TRBV6-5 and TRBJ1-4, with a tentative D call TRBD1 (5 bases). The TCR comes from a man between 60 and 75 years old in good health. The specimen sequenced was blood. The CDR3 is CASRSGTSGEKLFF. For the CDR3, the DNA is TGTGCCAGCAGATCCGGGACCTCTGGTGAAAAACTGTTTTTT.